The present T cell receptor (beta chain) was sequenced within a study of post-analysis software for immune sequencing data. The germline gives CDR1 SGHTA, CDR2 FQGNSA. The CDR3 loop spans 13 amino acids. Trimming shortened V by 5 bases and J by 1 base, and 7 bases separated the two germline ends. Built from TCR beta cDNA, the libraries had unique molecular identifiers in them. TCRdb re-derived calls from the PCR reads in MiXCR, one entry per CDR3 protein. The sample comprises about 170,000 distinct CDR3 sequences, 30% of which are singletons, and approximately 1.4% rests with the top ten. Study-level results: A few TRBV segments occurring more often in patients than controls included TRBV5-6, TRBV5-1 and TRBV20-1.

For this clonotype: Its target is unknown. Given a much more abundant clone one base away, this may be a read error.

The sequenced material came from blood. The chain employs TRBV7-2 and TRBJ2-3; D perhaps matches TRBD1 (6 bases). This TCR came from a girl between 10 and 17 years old with multiple sclerosis. The CDR3 sequence: CTSSQGRTDTQYF. The CDR3 DNA follows: TGTACCAGCAGCCAGGGGCGCACAGATACGCAGTATTTT.